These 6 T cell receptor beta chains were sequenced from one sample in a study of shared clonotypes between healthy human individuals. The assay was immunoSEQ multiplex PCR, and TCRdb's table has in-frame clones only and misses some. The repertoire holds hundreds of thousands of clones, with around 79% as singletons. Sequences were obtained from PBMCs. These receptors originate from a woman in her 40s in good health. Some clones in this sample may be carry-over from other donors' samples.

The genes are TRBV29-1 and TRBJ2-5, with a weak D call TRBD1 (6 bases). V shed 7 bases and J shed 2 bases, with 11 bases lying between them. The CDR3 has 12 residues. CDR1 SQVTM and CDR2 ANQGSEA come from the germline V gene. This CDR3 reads CSAGGQQETQYF. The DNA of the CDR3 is TGCAGCGCCGGTGGACAGCAAGAGACCCAGTACTTC.

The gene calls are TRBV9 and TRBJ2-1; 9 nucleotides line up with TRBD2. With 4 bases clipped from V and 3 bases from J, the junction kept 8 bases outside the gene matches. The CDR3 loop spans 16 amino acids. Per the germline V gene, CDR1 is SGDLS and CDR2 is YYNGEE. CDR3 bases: TGTGCCAGCAGCCCTAGGACTAGCGCGTACTACAATGAGCAGTTCTTC. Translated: CASSPRTSAYYNEQFF.

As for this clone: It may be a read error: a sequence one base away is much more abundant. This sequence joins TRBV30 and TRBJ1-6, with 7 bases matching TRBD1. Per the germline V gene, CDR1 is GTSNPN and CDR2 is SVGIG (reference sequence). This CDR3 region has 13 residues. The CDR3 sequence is CAWGVNRGSPLHF. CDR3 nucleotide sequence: TGTGCCTGGGGTGTAAACAGGGGTTCACCCCTCCACTTT.

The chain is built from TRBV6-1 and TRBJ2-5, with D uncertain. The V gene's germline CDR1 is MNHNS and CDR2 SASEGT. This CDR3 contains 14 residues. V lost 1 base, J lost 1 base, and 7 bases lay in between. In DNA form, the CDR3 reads TGTGCCAGCAGTGAAGTTGGGATCCAAGAGACCCAGTACTTC. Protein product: CASSEVGIQETQYF.

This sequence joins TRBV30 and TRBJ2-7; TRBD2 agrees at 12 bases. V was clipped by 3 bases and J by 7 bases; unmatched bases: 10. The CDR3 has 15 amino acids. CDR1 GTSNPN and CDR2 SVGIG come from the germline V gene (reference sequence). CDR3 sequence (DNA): TGTGCCTGGAGCTGGGGACTAGCGGGCAGGGGGGAGCAGTACTTC. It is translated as CAWSWGLAGRGEQYF. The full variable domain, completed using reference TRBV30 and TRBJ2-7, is SQTIHQWPATLVQPVGSPLSLECTVEGTSNPNLYWYRQAAGRGLQLLFYSVGIGQISSEVPQNLSASRPQDRQFILSSKKLLLSDSGFYLCAWSWGLAGRGEQYFGPGTRLTVT.

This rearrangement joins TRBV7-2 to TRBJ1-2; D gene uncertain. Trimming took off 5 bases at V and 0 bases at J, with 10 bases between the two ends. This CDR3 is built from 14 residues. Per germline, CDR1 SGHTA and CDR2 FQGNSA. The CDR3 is CASSLQTSNYGYTF. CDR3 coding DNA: TGTGCCAGCAGCCTCCAGACGTCTAACTATGGCTACACCTTC.